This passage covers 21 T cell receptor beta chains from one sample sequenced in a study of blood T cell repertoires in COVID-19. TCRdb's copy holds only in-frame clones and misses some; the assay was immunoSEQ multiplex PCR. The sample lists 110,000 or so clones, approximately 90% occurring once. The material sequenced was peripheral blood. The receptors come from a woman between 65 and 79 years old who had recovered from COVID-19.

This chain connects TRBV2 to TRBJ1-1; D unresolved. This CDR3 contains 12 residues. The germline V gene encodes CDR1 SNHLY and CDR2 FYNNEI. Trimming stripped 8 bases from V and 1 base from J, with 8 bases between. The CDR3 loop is CASFVRNTEAFF. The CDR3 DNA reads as TGTGCCAGCTTCGTCAGGAACACTGAAGCTTTCTTT.

DNA for the CDR3: TGTGCCAGCTCACCATCCCAGAATGAAAAACTGTTTTTT. Translation: CASSPSQNEKLFF. J is TRBJ1-4 and V is TRBV18; D not certain. This CDR3 is built from 13 residues. Germline CDR1 reads KGHSH; CDR2 reads LQKENI. Trimming removed 2 bases at V and 5 bases at J, with 6 bases between.

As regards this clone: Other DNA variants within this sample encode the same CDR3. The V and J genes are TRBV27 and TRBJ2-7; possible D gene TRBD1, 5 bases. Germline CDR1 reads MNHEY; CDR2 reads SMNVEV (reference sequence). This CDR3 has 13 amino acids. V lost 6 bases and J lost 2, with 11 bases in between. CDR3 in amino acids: CASSPRETYEQYF. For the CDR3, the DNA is TGTGCCAGCAGCCCCAGGGAAACCTACGAGCAGTACTTC.

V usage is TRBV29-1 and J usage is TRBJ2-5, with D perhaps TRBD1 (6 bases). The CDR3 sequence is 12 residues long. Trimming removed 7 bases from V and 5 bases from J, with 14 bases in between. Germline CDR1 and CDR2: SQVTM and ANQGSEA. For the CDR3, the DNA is TGCAGCGGAACTTCAGGGGTTGAGACCCAGTACTTC. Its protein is CSGTSGVETQYF.

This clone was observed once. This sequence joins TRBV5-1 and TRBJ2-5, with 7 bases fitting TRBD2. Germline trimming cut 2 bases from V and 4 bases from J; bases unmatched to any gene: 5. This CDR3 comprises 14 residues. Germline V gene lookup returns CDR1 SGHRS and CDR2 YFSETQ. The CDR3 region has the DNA TGCGCCAGCAGCTTTGGCAGGGAGGGAGAGACCCAGTACTTC. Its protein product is CASSFGREGETQYF.

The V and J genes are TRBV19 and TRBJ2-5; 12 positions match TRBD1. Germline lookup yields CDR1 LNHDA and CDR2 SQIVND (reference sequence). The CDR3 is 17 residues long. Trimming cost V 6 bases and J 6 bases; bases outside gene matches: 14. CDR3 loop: CASSRGSGTGGSKTQYF. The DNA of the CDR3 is TGTGCCAGTAGCCGTGGGAGCGGGACAGGGGGCTCGAAGACCCAGTACTTC.

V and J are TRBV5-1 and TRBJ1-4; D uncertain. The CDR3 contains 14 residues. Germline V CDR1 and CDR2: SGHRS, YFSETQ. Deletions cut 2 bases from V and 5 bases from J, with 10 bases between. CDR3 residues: CASSLGGGNEKLFF. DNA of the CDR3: TGCGCCAGCAGCTTAGGAGGAGGGAATGAAAAACTGTTTTTT.

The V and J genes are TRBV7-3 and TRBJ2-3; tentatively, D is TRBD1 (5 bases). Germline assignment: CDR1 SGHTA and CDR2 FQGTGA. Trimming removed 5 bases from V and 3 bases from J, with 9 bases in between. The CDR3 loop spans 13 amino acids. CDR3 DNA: TGTGCCAGCAGCCCCCGACAGACAGATACGCAGTATTTT. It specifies CASSPRQTDTQYF. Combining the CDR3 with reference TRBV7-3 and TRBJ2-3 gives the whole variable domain GAGVSQTPSNKVTEKGKYVELRCDPISGHTALYWYRQSLGQGPEFLIYFQGTGAADDSGLPNDRFFAVRPEGSVSTLKIQRTERGDSAVYLCASSPRQTDTQYFGPGTRLTVL.

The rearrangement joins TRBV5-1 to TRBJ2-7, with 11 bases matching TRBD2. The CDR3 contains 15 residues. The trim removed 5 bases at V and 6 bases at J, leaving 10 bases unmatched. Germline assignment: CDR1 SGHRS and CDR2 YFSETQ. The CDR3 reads CASSRLPGLAAEQYF. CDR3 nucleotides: TGCGCCAGCAGTCGACTCCCGGGACTAGCGGCCGAGCAGTACTTC.

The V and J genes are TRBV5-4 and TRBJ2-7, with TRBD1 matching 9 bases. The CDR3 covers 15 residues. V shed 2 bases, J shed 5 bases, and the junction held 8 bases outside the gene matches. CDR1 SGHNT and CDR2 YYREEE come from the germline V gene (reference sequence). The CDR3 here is CASSLLTGGRDEQYF. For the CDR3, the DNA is TGTGCCAGCAGCTTATTAACAGGGGGCAGGGACGAGCAGTACTTC. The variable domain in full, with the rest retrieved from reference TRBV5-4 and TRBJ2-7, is ETGVTQSPTHLIKTRGQQVTLRCSSQSGHNTVSWYQQALGQGPQFIFQYYREEENGRGNFPPRFSGLQFPNYSSELNVNALELDDSALYLCASSLLTGGRDEQYFGPGTRLTVT.

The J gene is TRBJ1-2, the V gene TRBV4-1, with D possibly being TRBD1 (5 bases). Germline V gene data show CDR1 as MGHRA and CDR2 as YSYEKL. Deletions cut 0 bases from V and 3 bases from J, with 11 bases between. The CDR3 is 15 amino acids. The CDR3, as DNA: TGCGCCAGCAGCCAAGAAAGGGGCAGGGACTATGGCTACACCTTC. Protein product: CASSQERGRDYGYTF.

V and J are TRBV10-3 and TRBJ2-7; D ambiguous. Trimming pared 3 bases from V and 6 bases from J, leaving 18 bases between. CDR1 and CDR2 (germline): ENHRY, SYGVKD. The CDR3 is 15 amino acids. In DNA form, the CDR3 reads TGTGCCATCAGTGACCCGCCGGGTTCCAGAGGCGAGCAGTACTTC. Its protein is CAISDPPGSRGEQYF.

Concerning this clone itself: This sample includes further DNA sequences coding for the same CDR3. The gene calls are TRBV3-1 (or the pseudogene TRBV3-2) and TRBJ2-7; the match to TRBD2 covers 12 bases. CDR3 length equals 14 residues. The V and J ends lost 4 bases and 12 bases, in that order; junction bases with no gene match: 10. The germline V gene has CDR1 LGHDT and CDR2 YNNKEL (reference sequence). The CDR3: CASSPSGGASKRYF. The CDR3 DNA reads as TGTGCCAGCAGCCCTAGCGGGGGGGCCTCTAAGCGGTACTTC.

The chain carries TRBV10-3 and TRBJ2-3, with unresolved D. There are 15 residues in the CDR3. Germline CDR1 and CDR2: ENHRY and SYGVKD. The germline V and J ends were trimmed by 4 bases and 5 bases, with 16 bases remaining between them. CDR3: CAISGSGSSRDTQYF. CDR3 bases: TGTGCCATCAGTGGGTCCGGGTCGAGTAGAGATACGCAGTATTTT.

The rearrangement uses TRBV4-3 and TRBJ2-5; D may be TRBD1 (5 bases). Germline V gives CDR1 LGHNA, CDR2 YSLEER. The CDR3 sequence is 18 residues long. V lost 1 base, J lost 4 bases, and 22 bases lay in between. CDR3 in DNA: TGCGCCAGCAGCCAAGCATTCTTAGGGGCAGAGGCGCGAGAGACCCAGTACTTC. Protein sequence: CASSQAFLGAEARETQYF.

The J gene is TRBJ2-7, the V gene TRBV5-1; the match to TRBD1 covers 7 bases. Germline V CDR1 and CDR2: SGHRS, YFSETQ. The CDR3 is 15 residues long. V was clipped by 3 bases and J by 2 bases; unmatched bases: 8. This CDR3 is CASSSRQGVPYEQYF. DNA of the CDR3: TGCGCCAGCAGCTCCCGACAGGGAGTCCCCTACGAGCAGTACTTC.

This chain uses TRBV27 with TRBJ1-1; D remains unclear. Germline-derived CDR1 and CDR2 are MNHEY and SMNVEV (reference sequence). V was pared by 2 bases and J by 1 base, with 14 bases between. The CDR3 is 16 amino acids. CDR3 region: CASSLGGVSGNTEAFF. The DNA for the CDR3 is TGTGCCAGCAGTTTAGGCGGGGTCAGTGGGAACACTGAAGCTTTCTTT.

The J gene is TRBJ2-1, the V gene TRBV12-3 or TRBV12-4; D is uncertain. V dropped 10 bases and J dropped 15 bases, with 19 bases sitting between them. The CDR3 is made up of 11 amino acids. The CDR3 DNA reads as TGTGCCATTACGCGGTTGTCCCTGGGGTTCTTC. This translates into CAITRLSLGFF.

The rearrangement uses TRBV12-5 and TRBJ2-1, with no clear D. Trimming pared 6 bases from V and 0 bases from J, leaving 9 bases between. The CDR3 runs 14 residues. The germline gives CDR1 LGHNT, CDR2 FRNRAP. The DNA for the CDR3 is TGTGCTAGTGGCAAAGATAGCTCCTACAATGAGCAGTTCTTC. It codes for CASGKDSSYNEQFF. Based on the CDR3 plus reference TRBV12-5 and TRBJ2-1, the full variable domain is DARVTQTPRHKVTEMGQEVTMRCQPILGHNTVFWYRQTMMQGLELLAYFRNRAPLDDSGMPKDRFSAEMPDATLATLKIQPSEPRDSAVYFCASGKDSSYNEQFFGPGTRLTVL.

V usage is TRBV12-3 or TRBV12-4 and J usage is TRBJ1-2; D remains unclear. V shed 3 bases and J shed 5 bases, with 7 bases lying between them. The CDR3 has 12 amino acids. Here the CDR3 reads CASSFQAYGYTF. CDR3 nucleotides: TGTGCCAGCAGTTTTCAGGCTTATGGCTACACCTTC.

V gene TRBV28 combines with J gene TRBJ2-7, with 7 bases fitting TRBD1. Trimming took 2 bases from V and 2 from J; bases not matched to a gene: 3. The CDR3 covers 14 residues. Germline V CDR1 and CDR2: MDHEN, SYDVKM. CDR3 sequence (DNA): TGTGCCAGCAGTTTAGGCAGGGGGACCTACGAGCAGTACTTC. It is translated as CASSLGRGTYEQYF. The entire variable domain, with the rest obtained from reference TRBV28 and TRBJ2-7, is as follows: DVKVTQSSRYLVKRTGEKVFLECVQDMDHENMFWYRQDPGLGLRLIYFSYDVKMKEKGDIPEGYSVSREKKERFSLILESASTNQTSMYLCASSLGRGTYEQYFGPGTRLTVT.